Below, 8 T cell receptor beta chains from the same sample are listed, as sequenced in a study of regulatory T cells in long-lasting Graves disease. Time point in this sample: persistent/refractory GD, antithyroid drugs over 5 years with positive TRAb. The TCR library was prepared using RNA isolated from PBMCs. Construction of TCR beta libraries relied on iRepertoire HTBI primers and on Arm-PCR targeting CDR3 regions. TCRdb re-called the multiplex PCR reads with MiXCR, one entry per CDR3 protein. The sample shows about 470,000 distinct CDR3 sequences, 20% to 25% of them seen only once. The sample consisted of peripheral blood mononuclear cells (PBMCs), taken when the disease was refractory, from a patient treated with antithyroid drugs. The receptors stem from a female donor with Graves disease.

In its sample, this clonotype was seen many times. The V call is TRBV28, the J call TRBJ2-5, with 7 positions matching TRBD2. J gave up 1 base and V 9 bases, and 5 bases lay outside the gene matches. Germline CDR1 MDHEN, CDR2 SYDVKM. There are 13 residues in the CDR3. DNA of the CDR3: TGTGCCAGTTTGGGGGGGATCCAAGAGACCCAGTACTTC. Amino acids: CASLGGIQETQYF.

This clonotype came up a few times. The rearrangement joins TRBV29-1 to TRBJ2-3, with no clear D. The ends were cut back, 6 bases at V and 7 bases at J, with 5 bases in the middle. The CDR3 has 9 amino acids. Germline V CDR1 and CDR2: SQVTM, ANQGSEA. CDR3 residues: CSVGNTQYF. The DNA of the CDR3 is TGCAGCGTGGGCAATACGCAGTATTTT.

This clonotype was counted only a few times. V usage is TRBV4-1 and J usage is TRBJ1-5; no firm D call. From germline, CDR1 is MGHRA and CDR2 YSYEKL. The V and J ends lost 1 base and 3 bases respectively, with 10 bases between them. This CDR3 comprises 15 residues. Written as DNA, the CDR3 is TGCGCCAGCAGCCAAGGGGGAGGTAACAATCAGCCCCAGCATTTT. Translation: CASSQGGGNNQPQHF.

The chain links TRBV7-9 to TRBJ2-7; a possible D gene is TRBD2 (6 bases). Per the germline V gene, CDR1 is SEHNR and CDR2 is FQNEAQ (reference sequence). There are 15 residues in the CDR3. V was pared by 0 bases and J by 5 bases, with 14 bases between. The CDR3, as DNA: TGTGCCAGCAGCTTAGCTCTGACGGGAGCAGACGAGCAGTACTTC. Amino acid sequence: CASSLALTGADEQYF.

The CDR3 loop reads CASSLLTPGGGNSPLHF. CDR3 DNA: TGTGCCAGCAGTCTGCTGACCCCGGGGGGAGGTAATTCACCCCTCCACTTT. The chain is built from TRBV27 and TRBJ1-6; perhaps TRBD1 as D (5 bases). The CDR3 spans 17 residues. From germline, CDR1 is MNHEY and CDR2 SMNVEV (reference sequence). Trimming removed 5 bases from V and 6 bases from J, with 20 bases in between.

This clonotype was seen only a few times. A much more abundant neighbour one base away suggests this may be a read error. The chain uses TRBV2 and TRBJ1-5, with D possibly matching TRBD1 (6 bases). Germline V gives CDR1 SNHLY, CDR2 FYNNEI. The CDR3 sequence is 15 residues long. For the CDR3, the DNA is TGTGCCAGCATGGGGAATTCTGTAGCAGGACAGCCCCGGCATTTT. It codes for CASMGNSVAGQPRHF.

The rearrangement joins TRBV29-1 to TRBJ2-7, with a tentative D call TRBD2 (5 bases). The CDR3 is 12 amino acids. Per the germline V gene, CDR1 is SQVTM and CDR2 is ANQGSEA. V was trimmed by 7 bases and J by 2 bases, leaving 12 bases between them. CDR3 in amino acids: CSALDGAYEQYF. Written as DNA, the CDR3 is TGCAGCGCCCTAGACGGGGCCTACGAGCAGTACTTC.

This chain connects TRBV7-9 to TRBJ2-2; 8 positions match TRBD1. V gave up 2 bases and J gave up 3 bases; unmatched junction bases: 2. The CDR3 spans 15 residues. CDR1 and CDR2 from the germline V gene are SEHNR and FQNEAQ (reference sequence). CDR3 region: CASSLQGADTGELFF. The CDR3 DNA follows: TGTGCCAGCAGCTTACAGGGGGCCGACACCGGGGAGCTGTTTTTT.